This TCR beta chain emerged from a study of T cell responses to AZD1222 COVID-19 vaccine. Study as a whole: Some second doses came at about 4 weeks and others at about 12 weeks; these were pooled. Study conclusions and caveats: Spike-specific TCR repertoires showed rising breadth and depth after two AZD1222 doses. A reported finding is that nearly half of spike-specific TCRs target unmutated variant regions.

Method: immunoSEQ multiplex PCR; TCRdb's copy keeps in-frame clones and lacks some. The sample includes 150,000 or so clones, about 90% of them seen just once. The CDR3 length is 14 residues. Germline V gene data show CDR1 as SNHLY and CDR2 as FYNNEI. V lost 3 bases and J 0 bases, leaving 5 bases between the germline ends. In regard to this clone: The antigen is undetermined.

The sequencing here drew on peripheral blood, taken on day 0 of AZD1222 vaccination. The chain has TRBV2 and TRBJ1-4; D gene ambiguous. This receptor was taken from an adult in good health. DNA of the CDR3: TGTGCCAGCAGTGACGGAGCAACTAATGAAAAACTGTTTTTT. Encoded protein: CASSDGATNEKLFF.